Included here is one T cell receptor beta chain sequence, with context. Sample-barcoded 5' priming and a J-beta primer mix drove a second PCR of roughly 6 to 12 cycles. A single record per CDR3 protein comes from TCRdb applying MiXCR to the 5' RACE reads. The sample contains roughly 860,000 distinct CDR3 sequences, less than 80% of which appear only once. This CDR3 is 16 amino acids long. The V and J ends lost 6 bases and 0 bases, in that order; junction bases with no gene match: 8. Germline CDR1 SNHLY, CDR2 FYNNEI. This specimen comes from a study of blood T cells in healthy people across ages. It was 8 to 10 milliliters of peripheral blood that were drawn from each donor.

The TCR comes from a man younger than 40 in good health. The chain employs TRBV2 and TRBJ2-3, with 8 bases lining up with TRBD2. Sequencing input: blood. CDR3 protein: CASSDSGESSTDTQYF. CDR3 nucleotide sequence: TGTGCCAGCAGCGATAGCGGGGAGTCTAGCACAGATACGCAGTATTTT.